These 27 T cell receptor beta chains were all obtained from the same sample, sequenced in a study of OX40 agonist ivuxolimab in advanced cancers. Only in-frame clones appear in the TCRdb table, and some are missing; sequencing was by immunoSEQ multiplex PCR. The repertoire holds roughly 55,000 clones, with nearly 80% as singletons. The specimen was CD4+ or CD8+ T cells sorted from blood, collected in a trial of the OX40 agonist ivuxolimab. The receptors were gathered from an adult with an advanced solid tumor such as melanoma, head and neck, liver or kidney cancer.

The chain has TRBV5-1 and TRBJ1-1; 12 positions match TRBD1. The CDR3 is made up of 17 amino acids. Trimming removed 2 bases from V and 1 base from J; junction bases left unmatched: 6. Germline CDR1 is SGHRS and CDR2 is YFSETQ. The CDR3 sequence: CASSFSGTGGSNTEAFF. CDR3 DNA sequence: TGCGCCAGCAGCTTCTCCGGGACAGGGGGCTCGAACACTGAAGCTTTCTTT.

CDR3 loop: CASTRGRGYNEQFF. CDR3 in DNA: TGTGCCAGCACACGGGGGAGAGGGTACAATGAGCAGTTCTTC. This rearrangement joins TRBV28 to TRBJ2-1; D is possibly TRBD2 (6 bases). Between the trimmed V and J ends, which lost 7 bases and 4 bases, there was a span of 14 bases. The CDR3 is 14 residues long. From germline, CDR1 is MDHEN and CDR2 SYDVKM.

This chain connects TRBV6-6 to TRBJ2-1; D is perhaps TRBD2 (7 bases). The germline gives CDR1 MNHNY, CDR2 SVGAGI (reference sequence). Trimming cost V 6 bases and J 10 bases, with 10 bases left between them. CDR3 length: 11 amino acids. The DNA for the CDR3 is TGTGCCAGCAGCCCGGGGGGCGAGCAGTTCTTC. Protein: CASSPGGEQFF.

This clone was seen only a few times. V usage is TRBV7-2 and J usage is TRBJ1-1, with TRBD1 matching 8 bases. Germline loops: CDR1 SGHTA, CDR2 FQGNSA. V was clipped by 1 base and J by 11 bases; unmatched bases: 6. The CDR3 contains 13 residues. CDR3 sequence (DNA): TGTGCCAGCAGCTTAGGGTTCCGGGACAGGGCTTTCTTT. Protein: CASSLGFRDRAFF.

The chain has TRBV29-1 and TRBJ2-2; D perhaps matches TRBD2 (7 bases). CDR1 is SQVTM, CDR2 ANQGSEA, per germline. V was pared by 2 bases and J by 4 bases, with 11 bases between. The CDR3 runs to 14 residues. The CDR3 loop is CSVEQGRATGELFF. CDR3 sequence (DNA): TGCAGCGTTGAACAGGGGAGGGCCACCGGGGAGCTGTTTTTT.

The chain is built from TRBV25-1 and TRBJ1-1; 8 nucleotides align to TRBD1. Germline CDR1 reads MGHDK; CDR2 reads SYGVNS. This CDR3 comprises 13 residues. Trimming took 7 bases from V and 5 from J; bases not matched to a gene: 6. CDR3 amino acids: CASTGQGWTEAFF. As DNA, the CDR3 is TGTGCCAGCACCGGACAGGGTTGGACTGAAGCTTTCTTT.

The rearrangement uses TRBV11-2 and TRBJ1-1, with D possibly matching TRBD1 (6 bases). The V gene's germline CDR1 is SGHAT and CDR2 FQNNGV. The CDR3 runs 14 residues. Trimming stripped 5 bases from V and 0 bases from J, with 10 bases between. The CDR3 DNA reads TGTGCCAGCAGCCAGGGGACCATGAACACTGAAGCTTTCTTT. This sequence encodes CASSQGTMNTEAFF.

V gene TRBV30 combines with J gene TRBJ2-3; D might be TRBD2 (6 bases). The CDR3 covers 14 residues. Looked up from germline, CDR1 is GTSNPN and CDR2 is SVGIG (reference sequence). Trimming cost V 7 bases and J 5 bases, with 19 bases left between them. The CDR3 nucleotides are TGTGCCTTGCGCCGACTAGTCGGAGGAGATACGCAGTATTTT. Translation gives CALRRLVGGDTQYF. The full variable domain, rest sourced from reference TRBV30 and TRBJ2-3, is SQTIHQWPATLVQPVGSPLSLECTVEGTSNPNLYWYRQAAGRGLQLLFYSVGIGQISSEVPQNLSASRPQDRQFILSSKKLLLSDSGFYLCALRRLVGGDTQYFGPGTRLTVL.

The rearrangement links TRBV14 to TRBJ2-7; D possibly corresponds to TRBD2 (5 bases). The V gene lost 4 bases and the J gene lost 2 bases, with 15 bases spanning the gap. From germline, CDR1 is SGHDN and CDR2 FVKESK. The CDR3 is made up of 15 amino acids. Written as DNA, the CDR3 is TGTGCCAGCAGCCGGACCCGGGGTGGGGCCTACGAGCAGTACTTC. It yields the protein CASSRTRGGAYEQYF.

V gene TRBV23-1 combines with J gene TRBJ1-3; no firm D call. TRBV23-1 is treated as an ORF (open reading frame) with a function not yet certain. The CDR3 spans 12 residues. Trimming took off 4 bases at V and 2 bases at J, with 3 bases between the two ends. The CDR3 sequence is CASSRPGNTIYF. The CDR3 DNA sequence: TGCGCCAGCAGTCGGCCTGGAAACACCATATATTTT.

The chain combines TRBV5-1 with TRBJ2-3; no clear D gene. Germline assignment: CDR1 SGHRS and CDR2 YFSETQ. The CDR3 covers 16 residues. The V end was cut by 2 bases, the J end by 0 bases, with 13 bases between. CDR3 in DNA: TGCGCCAGCAGCTTAGTCAGCCAATCTAGCACAGATACGCAGTATTTT. It specifies CASSLVSQSSTDTQYF.

This rearrangement joins TRBV15 to TRBJ2-5, with D perhaps matching TRBD1 or TRBD2 (5 bases each). The CDR3 is 14 residues long. V was pared by 7 bases and J by 4 bases, with 16 bases between. Per the germline V gene, CDR1 is LNHNV and CDR2 is YYDKDF (reference sequence). The CDR3 reads CATIQLGVAETQYF. The DNA of the CDR3 is TGTGCCACCATCCAATTGGGGGTCGCAGAGACCCAGTACTTC. Using reference TRBV15 and TRBJ2-5 for the parts outside the CDR3, the full variable domain is DAMVIQNPRYQVTQFGKPVTLSCSQTLNHNVMYWYQQKSSQAPKLLFHYYDKDFNNEADTPDNFQSRRPNTSFCFLDIRSPGLGDTAMYLCATIQLGVAETQYFGPGTRLLVL.

The V call is TRBV27, the J call TRBJ1-5, with TRBD1 matching 10 bases. This CDR3 has 15 residues. Trimming at V came to 10 bases and at J to 6 bases, leaving 12 bases not matched to a gene. CDR1 is MNHEY and CDR2 is SMNVEV in the germline V gene (reference sequence). CDR3 protein: CATQPSGQGGQPQHF. The DNA of the CDR3 is TGTGCCACCCAACCATCCGGACAGGGGGGTCAGCCCCAGCATTTT.

This sequence joins TRBV6-6 and TRBJ1-5, with D perhaps TRBD1 (5 bases). Germline V gene sequence: CDR1 MNHNY, CDR2 SVGAGI (reference sequence). Trimming cost V 4 bases and J 0 bases, with 10 bases left between them. CDR3 length: 15 residues. This CDR3 is CASSSGTPSNQPQHF. Here the CDR3 DNA reads TGTGCCAGCAGTTCCGGGACTCCTAGCAATCAGCCCCAGCATTTT.

The V call is TRBV6-6, the J call TRBJ1-1; D possibly corresponds to TRBD1 (6 bases). The CDR3 is made up of 13 amino acids. Germline CDR1 is MNHNY and CDR2 is SVGAGI (reference sequence). V lost 2 bases and J 6 bases, leaving 10 bases between the germline ends. Here the CDR3 DNA reads TGTGCCAGCAGTTACGTGGCAGGGGCTGAAGCTTTCTTT. Translated: CASSYVAGAEAFF.

This chain uses TRBV19 with TRBJ2-1; D is uncertain. The CDR3 is 13 residues long. CDR1 is LNHDA and CDR2 is SQIVND in the germline V gene (reference sequence). CDR3 sequence reads: CVLWFPPHNEQFF. DNA of the CDR3: TGTGTCTTGTGGTTTCCCCCCCACAATGAGCAGTTCTTC.

The V call is TRBV6-1, the J call TRBJ2-5; TRBD1 matches at 8 bases. The ends lost 1 base at V and 1 base at J; junction bases unmatched: 8. Germline assignment: CDR1 MNHNS and CDR2 SASEGT. This CDR3 has 17 residues. CDR3 sequence: CASSEEIWDRIQETQYF. The CDR3 region has the DNA TGTGCCAGCAGTGAAGAGATCTGGGACAGGATCCAAGAGACCCAGTACTTC.

The genes are TRBV19 and TRBJ2-3, with 7 bases matching TRBD2. J was trimmed by 0 bases and V by 6 bases; bases with no gene match: 9. The CDR3 runs to 16 residues. In germline, CDR1 is LNHDA, CDR2 SQIVND (reference sequence). CDR3 coding DNA: TGTGCCAGTAGCGGGACTACTATTACTAGCACAGATACGCAGTATTTT. Its translation is CASSGTTITSTDTQYF.

This clone was seen only once. The chain carries TRBV6-4 and TRBJ2-2; no definite D call. The CDR3 runs to 13 residues. Between the trimmed V and J ends, which lost 4 bases and 6 bases, there was a span of 9 bases. Germline CDR1 reads MRHNA; CDR2 reads SNTAGT. The CDR3 here is CASSGRTAGELFF. The CDR3 nucleotides read TGTGCCAGCAGTGGTAGGACGGCCGGGGAGCTGTTTTTT.

The chain couples TRBV6-4 to TRBJ2-1; D is undetermined. V shed 4 bases and J shed 0 bases, with 10 bases lying between them. This CDR3 contains 15 residues. Per the germline V gene, CDR1 is MRHNA and CDR2 is SNTAGT. The CDR3 region has the DNA TGTGCCAGCAGTGGCTACATACGCTCCTACAATGAGCAGTTCTTC. It is translated as CASSGYIRSYNEQFF.

This clone is labeled medium-sized. This chain uses TRBV19 with TRBJ1-5, with 7 positions matching TRBD1. V lost 6 bases and J lost 6; bases outside the gene matches: 8. This CDR3 has 14 amino acids. Germline loops: CDR1 LNHDA, CDR2 SQIVND (reference sequence). CDR3 DNA: TGTGCCAGTAGATTTACAGGGGTCGGTCAGCCCCAGCATTTT. Its protein is CASRFTGVGQPQHF. Combining the CDR3 with reference TRBV19 and TRBJ1-5 gives the whole variable domain DGGITQSPKYLFRKEGQNVTLSCEQNLNHDAMYWYRQDPGQGLRLIYYSQIVNDFQKGDIAEGYSVSREKKESFPLTVTSAQKNPTAFYLCASRFTGVGQPQHFGDGTRLSIL.

The chain links TRBV7-6 to TRBJ2-1; D is possibly TRBD2 (7 bases). Germline CDR1 is SGHVS and CDR2 is FNYEAQ. With 1 base removed from V and 5 bases from J, the gap between germline ends came to 18 bases. The CDR3 has 17 amino acids. The CDR3 here is CASSLGMPAGADNEQFF. The CDR3 bases are TGTGCCAGCAGCTTAGGGATGCCGGCGGGGGCCGACAATGAGCAGTTCTTC.

This clone came up once. This chain links TRBV28 with TRBJ2-1; TRBD2 aligns across 9 bases. V lost 4 bases to trimming and J lost 9 bases; unmatched junction nucleotides: 10. The germline CDR1 and CDR2 sequences are MDHEN and SYDVKM. This CDR3 contains 15 residues. DNA of the CDR3: TGTGCCAGCAGTTATGCCCGCGGGAGGGCCCTTGAGCAGTTCTTC. Protein product: CASSYARGRALEQFF.

This chain links TRBV11-3 with TRBJ1-1; D remains ambiguous. V lost 4 bases to trimming and J lost 4 bases, with 16 bases between them. This CDR3 spans 15 amino acids. Germline lookup yields CDR1 SGHNT and CDR2 YENEEA. The chain's CDR3 is CASSSPRLLTTEAFF. The CDR3 region has the DNA TGTGCCAGCAGCTCTCCCCGACTGCTTACCACTGAAGCTTTCTTT.

The V gene is TRBV2, the J gene TRBJ2-2, with 8 nucleotides matching TRBD2. J was trimmed by 3 bases and V by 3 bases; bases with no gene match: 3. Germline assignment: CDR1 SNHLY and CDR2 FYNNEI. The CDR3 runs 15 residues. The CDR3, as DNA: TGTGCCAGCAGTGAGGTAGCGGGGCACACCGGGGAGCTGTTTTTT. Its translation is CASSEVAGHTGELFF.

This sequence joins TRBV18 and TRBJ1-2; 7 nucleotides match TRBD1. This CDR3 spans 14 amino acids. Germline V gene data show CDR1 as KGHSH and CDR2 as LQKENI. Germline trimming cut 2 bases from V and 4 bases from J; bases unmatched to any gene: 4. Here the CDR3 DNA reads TGTGCCAGCTCACCAGAGGGACAGATCTATGGCTACACCTTC. The encoded protein is CASSPEGQIYGYTF.

A note on this clone: Just one base apart from a much larger clone, this may be a read error. This sample also contains other DNA sequences that code for the same CDR3. The rearrangement uses TRBV19 and TRBJ2-5, with 7 bases identical to TRBD2. This CDR3 is 14 amino acids long. Germline V gives CDR1 LNHDA, CDR2 SQIVND (reference sequence). The CDR3 DNA is TGCGCCAGTAGTATCCGGGGGGATGGAGAGACCCAGTACTTC. Translation: CASSIRGDGETQYF.